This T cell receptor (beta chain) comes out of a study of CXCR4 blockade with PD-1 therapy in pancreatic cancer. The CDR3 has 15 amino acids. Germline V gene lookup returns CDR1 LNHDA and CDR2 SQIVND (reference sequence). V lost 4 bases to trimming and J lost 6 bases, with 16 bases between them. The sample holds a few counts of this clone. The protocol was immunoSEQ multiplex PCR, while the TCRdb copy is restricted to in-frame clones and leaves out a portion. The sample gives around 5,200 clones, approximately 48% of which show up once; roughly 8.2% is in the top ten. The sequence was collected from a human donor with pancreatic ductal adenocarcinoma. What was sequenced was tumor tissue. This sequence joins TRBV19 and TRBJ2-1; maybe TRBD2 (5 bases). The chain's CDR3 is CASSKWRASSNEQFF. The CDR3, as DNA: TGTGCCAGTAGTAAATGGCGGGCCTCGTCCAATGAGCAGTTCTTC. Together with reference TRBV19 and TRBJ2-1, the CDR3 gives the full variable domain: DGGITQSPKYLFRKEGQNVTLSCEQNLNHDAMYWYRQDPGQGLRLIYYSQIVNDFQKGDIAEGYSVSREKKESFPLTVTSAQKNPTAFYLCASSKWRASSNEQFFGPGTRLTVL.